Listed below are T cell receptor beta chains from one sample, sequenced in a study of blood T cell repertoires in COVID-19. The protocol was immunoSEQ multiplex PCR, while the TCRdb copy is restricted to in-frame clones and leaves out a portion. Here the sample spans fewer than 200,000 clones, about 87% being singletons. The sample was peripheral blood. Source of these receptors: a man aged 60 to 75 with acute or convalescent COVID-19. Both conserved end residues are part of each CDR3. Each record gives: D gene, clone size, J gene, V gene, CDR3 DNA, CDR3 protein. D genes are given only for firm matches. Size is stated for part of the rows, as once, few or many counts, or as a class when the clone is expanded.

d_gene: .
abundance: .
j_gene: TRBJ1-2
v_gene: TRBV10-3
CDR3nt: TGTGCCATCAGGGGGGGGAACAGGGATTTGTCCTATGGCTACACCTTC
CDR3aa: CAIRGGNRDLSYGYTF

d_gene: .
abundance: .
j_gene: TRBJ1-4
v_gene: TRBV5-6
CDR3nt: TGTGCCAGCAGCTTAGGTGGAGGACTGTTTTTT
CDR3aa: CASSLGGGLFF

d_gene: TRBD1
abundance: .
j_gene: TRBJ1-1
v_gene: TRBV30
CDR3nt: TGTGCCTGGAGTTCAGGGGGTGAAGCTTTCTTT
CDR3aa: CAWSSGGEAFF

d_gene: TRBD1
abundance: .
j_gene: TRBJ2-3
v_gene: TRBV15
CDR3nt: TGTGCCACCAGCAGAGGACAGGGGCGGCGTACGCAGTATTTT
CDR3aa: CATSRGQGRRTQYF

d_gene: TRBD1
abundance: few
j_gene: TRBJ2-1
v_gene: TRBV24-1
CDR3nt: TGTGCCACCAGTGATTTCCGGGACAGGGTTGGCAATGAGCAGTTCTTC
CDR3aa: CATSDFRDRVGNEQFF

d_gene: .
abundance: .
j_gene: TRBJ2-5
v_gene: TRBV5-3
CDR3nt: TGTGCCAGAAGCCCCCGGACAACCGGAGAGACCCAGTACTTC
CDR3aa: CARSPRTTGETQYF

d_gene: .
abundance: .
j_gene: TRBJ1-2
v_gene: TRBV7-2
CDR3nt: TGTGCCAGCAGCTTCGACTCCCCGGCCGGCTACACCTTC
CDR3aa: CASSFDSPAGYTF

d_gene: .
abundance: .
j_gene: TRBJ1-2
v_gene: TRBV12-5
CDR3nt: TGTGCTAGTGGTTTGCTGGTGGTCCCTGGGGCTGCCTATGGCTACACCTTC
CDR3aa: CASGLLVVPGAAYGYTF

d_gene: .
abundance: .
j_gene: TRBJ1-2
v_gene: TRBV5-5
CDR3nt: TGTGCCAGCAGCTTCACTTCCTTTGCAGGGCACTATGGCTACACCTTC
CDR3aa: CASSFTSFAGHYGYTF

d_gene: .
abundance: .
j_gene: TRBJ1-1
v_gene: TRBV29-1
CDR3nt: TGCAGCGTCGGGGGGTACACTGAAGCTTTCTTT
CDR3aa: CSVGGYTEAFF

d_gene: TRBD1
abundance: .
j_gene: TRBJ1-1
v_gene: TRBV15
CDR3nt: TGTGCCACCAGCAGAGAAGCAGGGGGCACCACTGAAGCTTTCTTT
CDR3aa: CATSREAGGTTEAFF

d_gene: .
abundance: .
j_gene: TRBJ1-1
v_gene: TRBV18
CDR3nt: TGTGCCAGCTCACCGAGGGTGACTGAAGCTTTCTTT
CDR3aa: CASSPRVTEAFF

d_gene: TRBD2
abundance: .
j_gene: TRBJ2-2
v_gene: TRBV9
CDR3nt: TGTGCCAGCAGCGCTCGACTAGCGGGGGGTGAATCGAACACCGGGGAGCTGTTTTTT
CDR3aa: CASSARLAGGESNTGELFF

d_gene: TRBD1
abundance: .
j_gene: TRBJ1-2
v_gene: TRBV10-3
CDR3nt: TGTGCCATCAGTGGGGCCGGGACAGGCGACTATGGCTACACCTTC
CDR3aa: CAISGAGTGDYGYTF

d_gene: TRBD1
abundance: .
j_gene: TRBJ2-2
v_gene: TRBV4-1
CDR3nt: TGCGCCAGCAGCCAAGATAGGGACAGGGACACCGGGGAGCTGTTTTTT
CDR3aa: CASSQDRDRDTGELFF

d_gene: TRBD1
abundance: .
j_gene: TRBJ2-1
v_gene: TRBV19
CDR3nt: TGTGCCAGTAGTACACAGGGGGTTAATGAGCAGTTCTTC
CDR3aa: CASSTQGVNEQFF

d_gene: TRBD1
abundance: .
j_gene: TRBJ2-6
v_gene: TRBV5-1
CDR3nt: TGCGCCAGCAGAGGGACAGCCTCCTCTGGGGCCAACGTCCTGACTTTC
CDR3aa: CASRGTASSGANVLTF

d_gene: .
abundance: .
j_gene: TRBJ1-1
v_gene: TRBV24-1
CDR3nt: TGTGCCACCAGTGATTCTTTGGACATCCCCACGTTT
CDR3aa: CATSDSLDIPTF

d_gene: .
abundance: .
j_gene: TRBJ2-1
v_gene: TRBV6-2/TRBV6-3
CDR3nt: TGTGCCAGCAGTTACCGACAGGTGGGAGAGCAGTTCTTC
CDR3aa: CASSYRQVGEQFF

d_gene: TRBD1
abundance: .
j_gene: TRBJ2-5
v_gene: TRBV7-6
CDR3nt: TGTGCCAGCAGCGTCTCGGGACAGGGACAAGAGACCCAGTACTTC
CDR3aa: CASSVSGQGQETQYF

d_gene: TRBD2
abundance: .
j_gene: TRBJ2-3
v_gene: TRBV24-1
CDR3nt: TGTGCCACCTCGACTAGCGGCACAGATACGCAGTATTTT
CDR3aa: CATSTSGTDTQYF

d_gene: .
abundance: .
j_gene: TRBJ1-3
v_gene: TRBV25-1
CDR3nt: TGTGCCAGCAGTAAGAAGAGCTCTGGAAACACCATATATTTT
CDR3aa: CASSKKSSGNTIYF

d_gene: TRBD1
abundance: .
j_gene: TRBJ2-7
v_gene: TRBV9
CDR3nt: TGTGCCAGCAGCCCTTCTCCCGGGACAGCCTACGAGCAGTACTTC
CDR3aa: CASSPSPGTAYEQYF

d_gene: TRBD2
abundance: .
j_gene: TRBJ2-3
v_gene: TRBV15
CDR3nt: TGTGCCACCAGCAGAGGTAATGCGGGAGGGCCAGATACGCAGTATTTT
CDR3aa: CATSRGNAGGPDTQYF

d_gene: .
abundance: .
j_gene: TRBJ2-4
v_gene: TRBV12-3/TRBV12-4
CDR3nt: TGTGCCAGCAGTTTGTACGCGGGGAGGATTCAGTACTTC
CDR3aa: CASSLYAGRIQYF

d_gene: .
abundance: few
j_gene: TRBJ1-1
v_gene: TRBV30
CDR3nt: TGTGCCTGGAGCCCGAGGAACAGGCAGGTCACTGAAGCTTTCTTT
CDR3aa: CAWSPRNRQVTEAFF

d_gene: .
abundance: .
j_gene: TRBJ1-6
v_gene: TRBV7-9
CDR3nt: TGTGCCAGCAGCTTGGGACAAACCGTAAATTCACCCCTCCACTTT
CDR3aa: CASSLGQTVNSPLHF

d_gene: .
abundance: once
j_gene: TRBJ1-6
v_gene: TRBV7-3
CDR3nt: TGTGCCAGCAGCTTACGCGGTCAGACCAATTCACCCCTCCACTTT
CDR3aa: CASSLRGQTNSPLHF

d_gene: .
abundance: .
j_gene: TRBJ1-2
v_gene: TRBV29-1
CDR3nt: TGCAGCGTTGAGGGACAAGAAACAGGTTATGGCTACACCTTC
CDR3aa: CSVEGQETGYGYTF

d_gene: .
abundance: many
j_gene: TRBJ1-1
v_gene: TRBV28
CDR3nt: TGTGCCAGCAGTTTACGACAGACCATGAACACTGAAGCTTTCTTT
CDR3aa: CASSLRQTMNTEAFF

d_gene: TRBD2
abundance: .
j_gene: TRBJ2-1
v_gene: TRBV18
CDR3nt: TGTGCCAGCTCACCAAACGGGAGGGAGCAGTTCTTC
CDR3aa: CASSPNGREQFF

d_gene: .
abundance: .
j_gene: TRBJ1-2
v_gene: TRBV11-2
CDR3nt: TGTGCCAGCAGCTTGGGGGAGGGGGTCGGCTACACCTTC
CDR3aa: CASSLGEGVGYTF

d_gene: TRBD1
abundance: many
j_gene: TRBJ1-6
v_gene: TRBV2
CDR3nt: TGTGCCAGCAGTGATGGAGGACAGGGGTCGGGTAATTCACCCCTCCACTTT
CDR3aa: CASSDGGQGSGNSPLHF

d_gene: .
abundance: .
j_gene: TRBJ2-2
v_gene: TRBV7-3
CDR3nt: TGTGCCAGCAGCTCCCGCGGATCCGCGAACACCGGGGAGCTGTTTTTT
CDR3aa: CASSSRGSANTGELFF

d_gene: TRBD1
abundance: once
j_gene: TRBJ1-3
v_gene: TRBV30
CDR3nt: TGTGCCTGGAGTGGACAGGGTAATAGAAACACCATATATTTT
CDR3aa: CAWSGQGNRNTIYF

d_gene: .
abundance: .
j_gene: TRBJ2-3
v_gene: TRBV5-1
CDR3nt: TGCGCCAGCAGCTTGGGTCAGGGCCAAACGCAGTATTTT
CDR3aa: CASSLGQGQTQYF

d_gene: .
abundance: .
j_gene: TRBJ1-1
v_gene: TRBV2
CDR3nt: TGTGCCAGCAGTGAAGGTCAGGGTCAAGCTTTCTTT
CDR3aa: CASSEGQGQAFF

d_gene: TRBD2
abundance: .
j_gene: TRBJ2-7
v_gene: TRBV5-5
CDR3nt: TGTGCCAGCAGCTTAGGCCTAGCGGTCCCCTACGAGCAGTACTTC
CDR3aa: CASSLGLAVPYEQYF